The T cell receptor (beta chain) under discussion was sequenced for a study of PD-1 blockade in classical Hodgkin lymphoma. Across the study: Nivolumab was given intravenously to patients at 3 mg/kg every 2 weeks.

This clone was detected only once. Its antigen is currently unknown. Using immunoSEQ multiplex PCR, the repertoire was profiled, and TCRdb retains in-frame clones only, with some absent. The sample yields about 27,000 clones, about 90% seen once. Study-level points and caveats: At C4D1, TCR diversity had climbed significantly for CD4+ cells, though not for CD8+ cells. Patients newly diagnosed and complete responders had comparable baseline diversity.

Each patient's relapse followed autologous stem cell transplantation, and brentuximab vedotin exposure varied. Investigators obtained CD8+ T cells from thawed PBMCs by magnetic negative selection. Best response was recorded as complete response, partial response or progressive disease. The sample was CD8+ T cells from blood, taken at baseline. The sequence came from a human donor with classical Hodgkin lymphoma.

The CDR3 protein is CASSEAGAPIQYF. The DNA of the CDR3 is TGTGCCAGCAGTGAAGCCGGAGCACCCATTCAGTACTTC. The chain links TRBV6-1 to TRBJ2-4; D is ambiguous. CDR1 is MNHNS, CDR2 SASEGT, per germline. CDR3 length: 13 residues. The germline V and J ends were trimmed by 0 bases and 9 bases, with 9 bases remaining between them.